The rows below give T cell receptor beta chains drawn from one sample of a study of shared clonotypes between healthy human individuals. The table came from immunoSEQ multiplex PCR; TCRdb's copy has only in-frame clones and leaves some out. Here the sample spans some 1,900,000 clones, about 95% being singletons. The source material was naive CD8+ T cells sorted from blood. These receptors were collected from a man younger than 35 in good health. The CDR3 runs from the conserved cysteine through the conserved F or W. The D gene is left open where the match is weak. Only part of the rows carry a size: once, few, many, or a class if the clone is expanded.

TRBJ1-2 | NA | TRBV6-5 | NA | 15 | CASSGTRERTHGYTF | TGTGCCAGCAGCGGGACTCGGGAAAGAACTCATGGCTACACCTTC
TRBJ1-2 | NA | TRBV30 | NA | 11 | CALDTNYGYTF | TGTGCCTTAGACACAAACTATGGCTACACCTTC
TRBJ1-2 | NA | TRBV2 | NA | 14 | CASSEGRAYYGYTF | TGTGCCAGCAGTGAGGGCAGGGCCTACTATGGCTACACCTTC
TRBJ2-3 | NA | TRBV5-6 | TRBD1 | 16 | CASSWGTGSSTDTQYF | TGTGCCAGCAGCTGGGGGACAGGATCTAGCACAGATACGCAGTATTTT
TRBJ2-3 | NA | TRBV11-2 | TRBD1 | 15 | CASSLTTGAQDTQYF | TGTGCCAGCAGCTTGACGACAGGGGCGCAAGATACGCAGTATTTT
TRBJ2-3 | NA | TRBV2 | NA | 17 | CASSPPGGAEHTDTQYF | TGTGCCAGCAGTCCCCCCGGAGGAGCGGAGCACACAGATACGCAGTATTTT
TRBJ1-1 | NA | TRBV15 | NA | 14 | CATSLRASGTEAFF | TGTGCCACCAGCCTAAGGGCTTCGGGGACTGAAGCTTTCTTT
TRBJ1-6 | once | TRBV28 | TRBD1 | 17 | CASSLIVGTGGNSPLHF | TGTGCCAGCAGTTTAATCGTCGGGACAGGGGGCAATTCACCCCTCCACTTT
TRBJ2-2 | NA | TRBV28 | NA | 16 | CASSLLRRANTGELFF | TGTGCCAGCAGTTTATTACGCAGGGCGAACACCGGGGAGCTGTTTTTT
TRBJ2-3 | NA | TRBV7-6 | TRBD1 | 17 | CASSLFGRDRYTDTQYF | TGTGCCAGCAGCTTATTTGGGCGGGACAGGTACACAGATACGCAGTATTTT
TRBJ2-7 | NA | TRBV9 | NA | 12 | CASSDGTYEQYF | TGTGCCAGCAGCGACGGGACCTACGAGCAGTACTTC
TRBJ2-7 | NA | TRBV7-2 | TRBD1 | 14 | CASSWTGVSYEQYF | TGTGCCAGCAGCTGGACAGGTGTCTCCTACGAGCAGTACTTC
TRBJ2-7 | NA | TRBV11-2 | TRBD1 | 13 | CASTGQSSYEQYF | TGTGCCTCGACGGGACAGAGCTCCTACGAGCAGTACTTC
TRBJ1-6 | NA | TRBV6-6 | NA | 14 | CASSSARGGSPLHF | TGTGCCAGCAGTTCGGCCAGGGGCGGTTCACCCCTCCACTTT
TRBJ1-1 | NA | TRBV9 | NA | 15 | CASSVAGTGYTEAFF | TGTGCCAGCAGCGTAGCCGGGACCGGCTACACTGAAGCTTTCTTT
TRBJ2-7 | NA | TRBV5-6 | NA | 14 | CASSLVQGSYEQYF | TGTGCCAGCAGCTTGGTCCAGGGGTCATACGAGCAGTACTTC
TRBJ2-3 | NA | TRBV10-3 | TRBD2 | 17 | CAISDYVASGVADTQYF | TGTGCCATCAGTGATTATGTAGCTAGCGGGGTGGCAGATACGCAGTATTTT
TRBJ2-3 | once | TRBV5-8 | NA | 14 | CASSPGVPTDTQYF | TGTGCCAGCAGCCCAGGGGTCCCTACGGATACGCAGTATTTT
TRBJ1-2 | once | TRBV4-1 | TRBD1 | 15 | CASSQGGTGNYGYTF | TGCGCCAGCAGCCAAGGAGGGACAGGGAACTATGGCTACACCTTC
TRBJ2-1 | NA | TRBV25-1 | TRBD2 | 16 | CASSDLGKLAGNEQFF | TGTGCCAGCAGTGATCTGGGGAAACTAGCGGGAAATGAGCAGTTCTTC
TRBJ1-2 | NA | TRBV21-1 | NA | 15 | CASSKVGTGLHGYTF | TGTGCCAGCAGCAAAGTTGGGACAGGGTTACATGGCTACACCTTC
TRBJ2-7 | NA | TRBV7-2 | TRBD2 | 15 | CASSLLAGNSYEQYF | TGTGCCAGCAGCTTACTAGCGGGAAACTCCTACGAGCAGTACTTC
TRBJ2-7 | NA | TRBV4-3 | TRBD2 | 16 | CASSRILAGGPGEQYF | TGCGCCAGCAGCCGAATACTAGCGGGAGGGCCGGGGGAGCAGTACTTC
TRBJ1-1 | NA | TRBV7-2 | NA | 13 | CASSEVSVNAAFF | TGTGCCAGCAGCGAGGTCTCTGTCAATGCAGCTTTCTTT
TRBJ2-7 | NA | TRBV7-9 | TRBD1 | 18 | CASSPTGSGTGVTYEQYF | TGTGCCAGCAGCCCTACCGGATCAGGGACAGGGGTTACCTACGAGCAGTACTTC
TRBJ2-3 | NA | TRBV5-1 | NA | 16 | CASSLAITSVTDTQYF | TGCGCCAGCAGCTTGGCTATAACTAGTGTCACAGATACGCAGTATTTT
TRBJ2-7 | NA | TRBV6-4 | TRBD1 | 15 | CASSPTGSSSYEQYF | TGTGCCAGCAGTCCGACAGGGTCAAGCTCCTACGAGCAGTACTTC
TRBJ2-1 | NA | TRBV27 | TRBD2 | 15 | CASSLKRDSYNEQFF | TGTGCCAGCAGCCTGAAGCGGGATTCCTACAATGAGCAGTTCTTC
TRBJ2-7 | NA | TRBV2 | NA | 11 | CASMKSWGQYF | TGTGCCAGCATGAAGAGTTGGGGGCAGTACTTC
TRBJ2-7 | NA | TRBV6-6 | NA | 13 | CASSQGAPYEQYF | TGTGCCAGCAGTCAAGGGGCCCCATACGAGCAGTACTTC
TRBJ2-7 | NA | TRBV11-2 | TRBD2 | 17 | CASSLGTSGRALNEQYF | TGTGCCAGCAGCTTAGGGACTAGCGGGAGGGCCCTCAACGAGCAGTACTTC
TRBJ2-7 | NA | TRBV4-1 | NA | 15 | CASSQDFGQSYEQYF | TGCGCCAGCAGCCAAGATTTCGGACAGAGCTACGAGCAGTACTTC
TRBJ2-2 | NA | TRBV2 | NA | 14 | CASRAGHVTGELFF | TGTGCCAGCAGAGCGGGACATGTCACCGGGGAGCTGTTTTTT
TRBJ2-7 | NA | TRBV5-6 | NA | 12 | CASSRQSYEQYF | TGTGCCAGCAGTCGACAGAGCTACGAGCAGTACTTC
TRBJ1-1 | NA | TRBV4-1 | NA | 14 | CASSQVEGDTEAFF | TGCGCCAGCAGCCAAGTTGAAGGGGACACTGAAGCTTTCTTT
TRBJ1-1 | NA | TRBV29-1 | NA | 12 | CSGGDGNTEAFF | TGCAGCGGGGGAGACGGGAACACTGAAGCTTTCTTT
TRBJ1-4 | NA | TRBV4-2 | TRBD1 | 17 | CASSQDREGATNEKLFF | TGTGCCAGCAGCCAGGACAGGGAGGGGGCAACTAATGAAAAACTGTTTTTT
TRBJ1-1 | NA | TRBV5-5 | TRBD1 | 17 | CASRPSPGQGFNTEAFF | TGTGCCAGCAGGCCGTCCCCGGGACAGGGGTTTAACACTGAAGCTTTCTTT
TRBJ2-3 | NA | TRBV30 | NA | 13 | CAWNRASTDTQYF | TGTGCCTGGAACAGGGCTAGCACAGATACGCAGTATTTT
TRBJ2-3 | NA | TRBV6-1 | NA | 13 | CASSETVTDTQYF | TGTGCCAGCAGTGAGACAGTCACAGATACGCAGTATTTT
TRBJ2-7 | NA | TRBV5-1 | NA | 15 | CASSLGSGEFSEQYF | TGCGCCAGCAGCTTGGGGTCAGGGGAGTTCTCCGAGCAGTACTTC
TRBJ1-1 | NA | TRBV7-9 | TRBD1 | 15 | CASSVPGGSSTEAFF | TGTGCCAGCAGCGTCCCAGGGGGCTCGAGCACTGAAGCTTTCTTT
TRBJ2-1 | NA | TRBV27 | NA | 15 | CASSSRDSSYNEQFF | TGTGCCAGCAGTTCCCGGGACTCCTCCTACAATGAGCAGTTCTTC
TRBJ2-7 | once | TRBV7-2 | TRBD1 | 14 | CASSLGAGGYEQYF | TGTGCCAGCAGCTTAGGGGCAGGGGGCTACGAGCAGTACTTC
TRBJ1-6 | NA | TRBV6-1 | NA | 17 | CASSEPAAQRYNSPLHF | TGTGCCAGCAGTGAACCGGCGGCCCAAAGGTATAATTCACCCCTCCACTTT
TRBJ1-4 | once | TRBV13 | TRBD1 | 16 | CASSLGTGIGDEKLFF | TGTGCCAGCAGCTTAGGGACAGGGATCGGGGATGAAAAACTGTTTTTT
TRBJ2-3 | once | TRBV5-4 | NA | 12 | CASSEWGDTQYF | TGTGCCAGCAGCGAATGGGGAGATACGCAGTATTTT
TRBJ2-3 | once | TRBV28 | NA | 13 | CASSYGFTDTQYF | TGTGCCAGCAGTTACGGATTCACAGATACGCAGTATTTT
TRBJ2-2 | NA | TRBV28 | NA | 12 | CASSFVPGELFF | TGTGCCAGCAGTTTTGTTCCCGGGGAGCTGTTTTTT
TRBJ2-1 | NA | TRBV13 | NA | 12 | CASSEPPNEQFF | TGTGCCAGCAGCGAACCCCCCAATGAGCAGTTCTTC
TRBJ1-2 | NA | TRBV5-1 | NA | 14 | CASSLATGYYGYTF | TGCGCCAGCAGCTTGGCCACGGGTTACTATGGCTACACCTTC
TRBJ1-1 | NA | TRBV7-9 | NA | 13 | CASSSGTNTEAFF | TGTGCCAGCAGCTCCGGGACGAACACTGAAGCTTTCTTT
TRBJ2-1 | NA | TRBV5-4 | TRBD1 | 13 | CASRDRGGDEQFF | TGTGCCAGCCGGGACAGGGGAGGCGATGAGCAGTTCTTC
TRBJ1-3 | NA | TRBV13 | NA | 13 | CASSSQMGNTIYF | TGTGCCAGCAGCTCGCAGATGGGAAACACCATATATTTT
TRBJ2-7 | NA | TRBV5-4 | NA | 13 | CATSRGLPGEQYF | TGTGCCACCAGCCGCGGGCTCCCCGGCGAGCAGTACTTC
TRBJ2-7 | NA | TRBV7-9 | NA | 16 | CASSLVRAESGYEQYF | TGTGCCAGCAGCTTAGTAAGGGCAGAGTCGGGGTACGAGCAGTACTTC
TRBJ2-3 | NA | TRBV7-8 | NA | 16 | CASSLVGESSTDTQYF | TGTGCCAGCAGCTTAGTTGGGGAGAGTAGCACAGATACGCAGTATTTT
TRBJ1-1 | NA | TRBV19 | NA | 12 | CASTHENTEAFF | TGTGCCAGTACCCACGAGAACACTGAAGCTTTCTTT
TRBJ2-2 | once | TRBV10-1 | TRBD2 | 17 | CASSDPQTSGETGELFF | TGCGCCAGCAGTGACCCTCAGACTAGCGGGGAGACCGGGGAGCTGTTTTTT
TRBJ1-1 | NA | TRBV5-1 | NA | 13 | CASSFSGNTEAFF | TGCGCCAGCAGCTTTAGCGGGAACACTGAAGCTTTCTTT